This T cell receptor (beta chain) was recorded in a study of blood T cell repertoires in COVID-19. Study background: Samples taken during acute and convalescent COVID-19 were collected in the United States, Italy and Spain. PBMCs, B-cell-depleted T cells, or T cells provided the cDNA or gDNA that made up the material.

As handled by the study authors: Amplification of reference gene primers provided the estimated nucleated cell counts. Assay: immunoSEQ multiplex PCR; the TCRdb copy retains only in-frame clones and omits some. For V, J and clone size, that table is used; D and trimming come from the DNA. The sample gives over 85,000 clones, approximately 92% of which show up once; about 4% is in the top ten. The CDR3 runs to 11 residues. The germline V gene encodes CDR1 DFQATT and CDR2 SNEGSKA (reference sequence). Trimming at V came to 8 bases and at J to 7 bases, leaving 7 bases not matched to a gene. This chain links TRBV20-1 with TRBJ1-2; 7 bases are a match to TRBD1. Sequenced sample: peripheral blood. The sequence was collected from a man younger than 35 with acute or convalescent COVID-19. CDR3 loop: CSPDRVGGYTF. The CDR3 nucleotides read TGCAGTCCCGACAGGGTGGGTGGCTACACCTTC.